This TCR beta chain was retrieved from a study of T cells in Graves' hyperthyroidism and ophthalmopathy. CDR3 length: 12 amino acids. From germline, CDR1 is LNHNV and CDR2 YYDKDF (reference sequence). V was cut by 5 bases and J by 7 bases, with 8 bases left in between. This clonotype came up many times. RNA transcripts gave rise to amplified TCR beta CDR3 regions. Primed by the HTBI set, a first-round RT-PCR was run on the TCR CDR3. TCRdb fed the multiplex PCR reads into MiXCR, producing one record per CDR3 protein. The sample has nearly 600,000 distinct CDR3 sequences; approximately 15% are singletons.

V and J are TRBV15 and TRBJ2-2; D ambiguous. The clonotype originates from a woman aged 30 to 39 with Graves' hyperthyroidism that later progressed to Graves' ophthalmopathy. The sample taken for sequencing was blood. The CDR3 region has the DNA TGTGCCACCAGCCCCTTGATCGGGGAGCTGTTTTTT. Translating it yields CATSPLIGELFF. Full variable domain (missing parts from reference TRBV15 and TRBJ2-2): DAMVIQNPRYQVTQFGKPVTLSCSQTLNHNVMYWYQQKSSQAPKLLFHYYDKDFNNEADTPDNFQSRRPNTSFCFLDIRSPGLGDTAMYLCATSPLIGELFFGEGSRLTVL.